One and the same sample provided the 26 T cell receptor beta chains below, sequenced in a study of glioma-infiltrating T cells. TCR alpha and beta CDR3 regions were amplified from RNA using iRepertoire nested multiplex PCR. Using its own MiXCR run on the multiplex PCR reads, TCRdb lists one record per CDR3 protein. This table has roughly 40,000 distinct CDR3 sequences, approximately 20% appearing once. Sequencing was done on a sample of glioma tissue, nonneoplastic brain tissue, or PBMCs (not recorded which). The receptors were sampled from a human donor with low-grade glioma or glioblastoma, undergoing nonglioma brain surgery, or in good health (not recorded which).

The chain couples TRBV3-1 to TRBJ2-3; D unresolved. CDR1 and CDR2 from the germline V gene are LGHDT and YNNKEL (reference sequence). Trimming removed 11 bases at V and 6 bases at J, with 12 bases between. The CDR3 has 11 residues. CDR3 sequence reads: CAASYGDTQYF. The DNA of the CDR3 is TGTGCCGCATCCTACGGGGATACGCAGTATTTT.

This clonotype came up many times. The chain combines TRBV2 with TRBJ1-6; 8 bases are shared with TRBD1. Trimming cost V 7 bases and J 4 bases; bases outside gene matches: 0. CDR1 is SNHLY and CDR2 is FYNNEI in the germline V gene. CDR3 size: 13 residues. CDR3 sequence: CASNRGYNSPLHF. The DNA of the CDR3 is TGTGCCAGCAACAGGGGGTATAATTCACCCCTCCACTTT.

V is TRBV29-1 and J is TRBJ2-1; no definite D call. The V and J ends lost 7 bases and 5 bases respectively, with 9 bases between them. This CDR3 contains 11 residues. The germline gives CDR1 SQVTM, CDR2 ANQGSEA. This CDR3 is CSAKLNNEQFF. DNA for the CDR3: TGCAGCGCCAAGTTGAACAATGAGCAGTTCTTC.

This clonotype was seen many times. This rearrangement joins TRBV4-1 to TRBJ2-7; 8 bases map to TRBD1. CDR3 length equals 13 residues. Germline V gives CDR1 MGHRA, CDR2 YSYEKL. J lost 3 bases, V lost 4 bases, and 2 bases had no gene match. The CDR3 DNA reads as TGCGCCAGCAGCCGGACAGGGAACTACGAGCAGTACTTC. This codes for CASSRTGNYEQYF.

Comment on this clonotype: This sequence may be a read error, since a much larger clone differs from it by one base. This chain links TRBV3-1 with TRBJ2-3; D is unclear. The CDR3 is made up of 13 amino acids. V was cut by 6 bases and J by 4 bases, with 11 bases left in between. In germline, CDR1 is LGHDT, CDR2 YNNKEL (reference sequence). The CDR3 region has the DNA TGTGCCAGCAGACAATTGCGTTCAGATACGCAGTATTTT. Its translation: CASRQLRSDTQYF.

CDR3 amino acids: CASSWGSSGGRDEQFF. CDR3 coding DNA: TGTGCCAGCAGTTGGGGCTCTAGCGGGGGGCGTGATGAGCAGTTCTTC. The chain is built from TRBV6-2 or TRBV6-3 and TRBJ2-1, with 11 bases that match TRBD2. The CDR3 has 16 residues. Germline V gene data show CDR1 as MNHEY and CDR2 as SVGEGT. The V and J ends lost 4 bases and 8 bases, in that order; junction bases with no gene match: 10.

This clonotype was detected many times. The chain uses TRBV4-2 and TRBJ2-5; tentatively, D is TRBD1 or TRBD2 (5 bases each). Germline lookup yields CDR1 LGHNA and CDR2 YNFKEQ. Trimming stripped 2 bases from V and 7 bases from J, with 20 bases between. This CDR3 comprises 16 residues. CDR3 region: CASSQSSQGPEGTQYF. The DNA of the CDR3 is TGTGCCAGCAGCCAATCTTCGCAGGGACCCGAAGGGACCCAGTACTTC.

This clonotype was picked up many times. The J gene is TRBJ2-3, the V gene TRBV6-4; a possible D gene is TRBD2 (6 bases). CDR3 size: 16 residues. V dropped 3 bases and J dropped 1 base, with 14 bases sitting between them. Germline CDR1 MRHNA, CDR2 SNTAGT. The DNA of the CDR3 is TGTGCCAGCAGTGAGAAGGCGGGATCGGGCACAGATACGCAGTATTTT. Translation: CASSEKAGSGTDTQYF.

This clonotype was counted many times. The rearrangement links TRBV2 to TRBJ1-6, with D unclear. From germline, CDR1 is SNHLY and CDR2 FYNNEI. CDR3 length: 15 residues. Trimming took off 7 bases at V and 5 bases at J, with 15 bases between the two ends. CDR3 amino acids: CASKVDGSDNSPLHF. The CDR3 nucleotides are TGTGCCAGCAAGGTGGACGGTTCGGATAATTCACCCCTCCACTTT. The variable domain in full, with the rest retrieved from reference TRBV2 and TRBJ1-6, is EPEVTQTPSHQVTQMGQEVILRCVPISNHLYFYWYRQILGQKVEFLVSFYNNEISEKSEIFDDQFSVERPDGSNFTLKIRSTKLEDSAMYFCASKVDGSDNSPLHFGNGTRLTVT.

This clonotype was counted ten times or more. The V call is TRBV6-1, the J call TRBJ1-1; the D is unclear. This CDR3 is 12 amino acids long. Germline values: CDR1 MNHNS, CDR2 SASEGT. The germline V and J ends were trimmed by 5 bases and 4 bases, with 8 bases remaining between them. This CDR3 reads CASSHRVTEAFF. The DNA of the CDR3 is TGTGCCAGCAGTCATAGGGTCACTGAAGCTTTCTTT.

The J gene is TRBJ1-5, the V gene TRBV2, with D perhaps TRBD1 (6 bases). The CDR3 has 17 residues. V lost 1 base and J lost 7, with 20 bases in between. Germline CDR1 reads SNHLY; CDR2 reads FYNNEI. CDR3 sequence (DNA): TGTGCCAGCAGTGAAGGGGCGGACAGTCTCGGGGGGCAGCCCCAGCATTTT. Its protein product is CASSEGADSLGGQPQHF. Full variable domain (remainder filled in from reference TRBV2 and TRBJ1-5): EPEVTQTPSHQVTQMGQEVILRCVPISNHLYFYWYRQILGQKVEFLVSFYNNEISEKSEIFDDQFSVERPDGSNFTLKIRSTKLEDSAMYFCASSEGADSLGGQPQHFGDGTRLSIL.

This clonotype was recorded at least ten times. The chain is built from TRBV20-1 and TRBJ2-7, with no clear D. The ends were cut back, 6 bases at V and 2 bases at J, with 8 bases in the middle. Germline V CDR1 and CDR2: DFQATT, SNEGSKA (reference sequence). The CDR3 contains 11 residues. Here the CDR3 DNA reads TGCAGTGCCGGTTCGGCCTACGAGCAGTACTTC. Encoded protein: CSAGSAYEQYF.

This clonotype is a singleton in its sample. The chain links TRBV12-3 or TRBV12-4 to TRBJ2-7; the D gene is possibly TRBD1 (5 bases). The CDR3 sequence is 16 residues long. V shed 2 bases and J shed 8 bases, with 22 bases lying between them. In DNA, the CDR3 is TGTGCCAGCAGTTTAACCATGGGGCCGCCCGCCCCAAAGCAGTACTTC. It translates to CASSLTMGPPAPKQYF.

This clonotype was recorded at least ten times. The V and J genes are TRBV7-9 and TRBJ1-2; a possible D gene is TRBD1 (5 bases). With 5 bases removed from V and 3 bases from J, the gap between germline ends came to 16 bases. The CDR3 consists of 15 residues. In germline, CDR1 is SEHNR, CDR2 FQNEAQ (reference sequence). CDR3 region: CASSGRQSHDYGYTF. In nucleotides, the CDR3 is TGTGCCAGCAGCGGACGACAGAGCCATGACTATGGCTACACCTTC.

This clonotype was observed many times. The V call is TRBV6-1, the J call TRBJ1-5, with TRBD1 matching 9 bases. The CDR3 spans 17 residues. Germline trimming cut 4 bases from V and 1 base from J; bases unmatched to any gene: 8. CDR1 and CDR2 (germline): MNHNS, SASEGT. For the CDR3, the DNA is TGTGCCAGCAGTGCCCACTGGACAGGGGACAGCAATCAGCCCCAGCATTTT. Translated, it gives CASSAHWTGDSNQPQHF.

This clonotype was recorded at least ten times. The chain's CDR3 is CASSQIGRGASDTQYF. For the CDR3, the DNA is TGTGCCAGCAGCCAAATAGGGCGGGGGGCCTCAGATACGCAGTATTTT. The chain employs TRBV7-2 and TRBJ2-3; the match to TRBD2 covers 8 bases. Looked up from germline, CDR1 is SGHTA and CDR2 is FQGNSA. With V trimmed by 5 bases and J by 4 bases, 11 bases remained unmatched. The CDR3 consists of 16 residues.

Comment on this clonotype: It may be a read error: a sequence one base away is much more abundant. The chain couples TRBV7-9 to TRBJ2-3; 7 bases are shared with TRBD1. The CDR3 is 14 residues long. The V gene's germline CDR1 is SEHNR and CDR2 FQNEAQ (reference sequence). V dropped 6 bases and J dropped 2; count of bases not matched to a gene: 5. The chain's CDR3 is CASSVTGTTDTQYF. CDR3 DNA sequence: TGTGCCAGCAGTGTGACAGGGACCACAGATACGCAGTATTTT.

This clonotype has only a few counts. The gene calls are TRBV10-3 and TRBJ2-5, with TRBD2 as a possible D gene (6 bases). Germline loops: CDR1 ENHRY, CDR2 SYGVKD. V dropped 2 bases and J dropped 1 base, with 14 bases sitting between them. The CDR3 loop spans 16 amino acids. The CDR3 spells CAISEPQEGSQETQYF. CDR3 DNA: TGTGCCATCAGTGAGCCTCAGGAGGGGAGCCAAGAGACCCAGTACTTC.

This clonotype has at least ten counts. The chain has TRBV6-1 and TRBJ1-4; D unresolved. Trimming removed 5 bases from V and 2 bases from J, with 9 bases in between. This CDR3 is 14 amino acids long. Germline V gene lookup returns CDR1 MNHNS and CDR2 SASEGT. The CDR3 nucleotides are TGTGCCAGCAGTCCCGTAGGGACTAATGAAAAACTGTTTTTT. This sequence encodes CASSPVGTNEKLFF.

For this clonotype: A junction boundary mismatches the germline segment, possibly from a read error. The chain has TRBV7-8 and TRBJ1-1, with D perhaps matching TRBD1 (6 bases). Germline V gene sequence: CDR1 SGHVS, CDR2 FQNEAQ. The CDR3 is 17 residues long. The CDR3 loop is CASSQWTAPGRNTKAFF. In nucleotides, the CDR3 is TGTGCTAGCAGCCAGTGGACAGCACCGGGGAGGAACACTAAAGCTTTCTTT.

Note on this clonotype: At one end the junction does not follow the germline gene, possibly because of a read error. V and J are TRBV27 and TRBJ1-1; D remains ambiguous. This CDR3 has 14 residues. Germline CDR1 is MNHEY and CDR2 is SMNVEV (reference sequence). The CDR3 sequence: CASSTMEENTEAFF. The DNA of the CDR3 is TGTGCCAGCAGCACGATGGAGGAGAACACTGAAGCTTTCTTC.

This clonotype counts as medium-sized (0.01 to 0.1%). The chain combines TRBV6-1 with TRBJ2-7; D gene unclear. The CDR3 has 13 residues. CDR1 is MNHNS, CDR2 SASEGT, per germline. The CDR3 sequence: CAISESVRVEQYV. CDR3 DNA: TGTGCCATCAGTGAGTCTGTTAGAGTCGAGCAGTACGTC.

This clonotype showed up just once. This could be a read error, since a much larger clone is one nucleotide away. The DNA for the CDR3 is TGTGCCACCGAGAGGGACTACTCCTACAATGAGCAGTTGTTC. This translates into CATERDYSYNEQLF. J is TRBJ2-1 and V is TRBV2, with TRBD2 identical over 7 bases. This CDR3 has 14 residues. Germline CDR1 SNHLY, CDR2 FYNNEI.

This clonotype was counted at least ten times. V and J are TRBV29-1 and TRBJ1-1; 8 bases match TRBD1. This CDR3 comprises 14 residues. With V trimmed by 5 bases and J by 1 base, 6 bases remained unmatched. CDR1 is SQVTM, CDR2 ANQGSEA, per germline. CDR3 coding DNA: TGCAGCGTTTTCAGACAGGGGTGGAACACTGAAGCTTTCTTT. Translation: CSVFRQGWNTEAFF.

The table lists this clonotype with a few counts. A single base separates this from a much larger clone, so it may be a read error. The chain recombines TRBV28 with TRBJ1-1; TRBD1 is a possible D gene (6 bases). Germline V lookup: CDR1 MDHEN, CDR2 SYDVKM. This CDR3 is built from 12 residues. CDR3 in DNA: TGTGCCGGCAGTGGACAGACCTACACGGCTTTCTTT. Translated: CAGSGQTYTAFF.

This clonotype was seen ten or more times. The chain recombines TRBV4-1 with TRBJ1-1, with 7 bases matching TRBD1. The CDR3 runs 15 residues. Germline loops: CDR1 MGHRA, CDR2 YSYEKL. Losses at the gene ends were 4 bases for V and 7 bases for J; bases not matched to a gene: 12. The CDR3, as DNA: TGCGCCAGCAGCCCGACACTGGGACAGCCTTTTGAAGCTTTCTTT. Amino acids: CASSPTLGQPFEAFF.